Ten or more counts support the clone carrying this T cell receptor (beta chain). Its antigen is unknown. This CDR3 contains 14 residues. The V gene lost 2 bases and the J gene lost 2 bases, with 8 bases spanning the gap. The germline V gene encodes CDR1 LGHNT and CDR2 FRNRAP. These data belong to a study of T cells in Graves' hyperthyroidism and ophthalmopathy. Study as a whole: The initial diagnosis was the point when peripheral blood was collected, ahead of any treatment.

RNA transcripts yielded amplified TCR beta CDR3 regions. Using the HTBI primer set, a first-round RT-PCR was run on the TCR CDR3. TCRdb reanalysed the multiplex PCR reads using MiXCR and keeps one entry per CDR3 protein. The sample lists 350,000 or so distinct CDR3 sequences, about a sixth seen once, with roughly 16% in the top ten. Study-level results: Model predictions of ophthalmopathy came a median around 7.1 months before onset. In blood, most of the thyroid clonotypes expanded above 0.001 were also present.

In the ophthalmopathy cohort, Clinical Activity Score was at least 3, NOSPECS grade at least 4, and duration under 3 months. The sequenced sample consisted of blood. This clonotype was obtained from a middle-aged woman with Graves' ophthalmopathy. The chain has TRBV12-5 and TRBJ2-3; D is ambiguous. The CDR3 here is CASGLYPNTDTQYF. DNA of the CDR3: TGTGCTAGTGGTTTGTACCCCAACACAGATACGCAGTATTTT.